The 21 T cell receptor beta chains listed next were all sequenced from one sample in a study of T-cell memory formation after mild COVID-19. One entry per CDR3 protein results from TCRdb running MiXCR on the 5' RACE reads. The sample holds tens of thousands of distinct CDR3 sequences; approximately 13% are singletons and the top ten take 31%. Sequenced sample: PBMCs or a T cell subset sorted from them (not recorded which). The origin of the receptors is an adult woman who had mild COVID-19 (a few samples of this study predate the infection). Cell type and time point are not known.

The J gene is TRBJ2-3, the V gene TRBV7-3, with 9 nucleotides matching TRBD1. Germline CDR1 reads SGHTA; CDR2 reads FQGTGA. Germline trimming cut 5 bases from V and 2 bases from J; bases unmatched to any gene: 5. The CDR3 has 15 amino acids. This chain's CDR3 is CASSPGQGNTDTQYF. The CDR3 bases are TGTGCCAGCAGCCCCGGACAGGGGAACACAGATACGCAGTATTTT.

This chain joins TRBV29-1 and TRBJ2-5; D is possibly TRBD2 (5 bases). The CDR3 totals 13 residues. V was clipped by 6 bases and J by 0 bases, with 11 bases between them. Per germline, CDR1 SQVTM and CDR2 ANQGSEA. The CDR3 loop reads CSVNERNQETQYF. The CDR3 coding sequence is TGCAGCGTAAACGAGCGGAACCAAGAGACCCAGTACTTC.

This clonotype has at least ten counts. The chain recombines TRBV27 with TRBJ2-1; D ambiguous. Per the germline V gene, CDR1 is MNHEY and CDR2 is SMNVEV (reference sequence). V lost 4 bases, J lost 5 bases, and 15 bases lay in between. This CDR3 is built from 15 residues. CDR3 protein: CASSSGPPVDNEQFF. CDR3 nucleotide sequence: TGTGCCAGCAGTTCCGGACCGCCCGTAGACAATGAGCAGTTCTTC.

The chain is built from TRBV6-5 and TRBJ2-1, with D perhaps matching TRBD1 (6 bases). Between the trimmed V and J ends, which lost 0 bases and 8 bases, there was a span of 17 bases. This CDR3 contains 16 residues. The germline V gene encodes CDR1 MNHEY and CDR2 SVGAGI. The CDR3 coding sequence is TGTGCCAGCAGTTACTCGACTACAGGGATGAAGGATGAGCAGTTCTTC. Protein sequence: CASSYSTTGMKDEQFF.

This clonotype was observed many times. The rearrangement links TRBV4-1 to TRBJ2-5, with a weak D call TRBD2 (5 bases). The germline V gene has CDR1 MGHRA and CDR2 YSYEKL. This CDR3 comprises 16 residues. V was clipped by 1 base and J by 1 base, with 13 bases between them. Here the CDR3 reads CASSQGEGTFQETQYF. In DNA, the CDR3 is TGCGCCAGCAGCCAAGGTGAGGGAACTTTCCAAGAGACCCAGTACTTC.

The CDR3 loop is CASSYGTEVYEQYF. CDR3 in DNA: TGTGCCAGCAGTTACGGGACAGAGGTCTACGAGCAGTACTTC. The chain links TRBV6-1 to TRBJ2-7; 7 nucleotides line up with TRBD1. The CDR3 has 14 amino acids. Germline V gene sequence: CDR1 MNHNS, CDR2 SASEGT. Unmatched junction bases numbered 7, after V lost 5 bases and J lost 3 bases.

The chain combines TRBV12-3 or TRBV12-4 with TRBJ2-5, with D hard to call. With 3 bases removed from V and 3 bases from J, the gap between germline ends came to 11 bases. The CDR3 consists of 14 residues. CDR3 residues: CASSFWPGEETQYF. The CDR3, as DNA: TGTGCCAGCAGTTTCTGGCCGGGTGAAGAGACCCAGTACTTC.

The CDR3 DNA is TGTGCCAGCAGCGGGACCGGGACAATGAACACTGAAGCTTTCTTT. Amino acids: CASSGTGTMNTEAFF. The V gene is TRBV9, the J gene TRBJ1-1; D is perhaps TRBD1 (6 bases). The germline CDR1 and CDR2 sequences are SGDLS and YYNGEE. The ends were cut back, 3 bases at V and 0 bases at J, with 12 bases in the middle. The CDR3 covers 15 residues.

In the case of this clonotype: This may be a read error: a much more frequent sequence differs by one nucleotide. The chain combines TRBV5-1 with TRBJ1-1; D perhaps matches TRBD1 (6 bases). Trimming took off 1 base at V and 3 bases at J, with 7 bases between the two ends. The CDR3 contains 13 residues. The germline V gene has CDR1 SGHRS and CDR2 YFSETQ. The CDR3 DNA is TGCGCCAGCAGCTTGACAGGGTACACTGAAGCTTTCTTT. Residues: CASSLTGYTEAFF.

V is TRBV6-5 and J is TRBJ2-7; D might be TRBD2 (5 bases). V was clipped by 2 bases and J by 5 bases, with 7 bases between them. CDR1 is MNHEY and CDR2 is SVGAGI in the germline V gene. This CDR3 spans 12 amino acids. The chain's CDR3 is CASSYGGHEQYF. DNA for the CDR3: TGTGCCAGCAGTTACGGAGGCCACGAGCAGTACTTC.

The chain links TRBV4-3 to TRBJ1-4; D is unresolved. The CDR3 length is 15 residues. Germline-derived CDR1 and CDR2 are LGHNA and YSLEER. V lost 0 bases, J lost 5 bases, and 10 bases lay in between. The chain's CDR3 is CASSQEKGPNEKLFF. In DNA, the CDR3 is TGCGCCAGCAGCCAAGAGAAGGGCCCCAATGAAAAACTGTTTTTT.

The V call is TRBV7-2, the J call TRBJ2-1, with TRBD2 identical over 7 bases. Germline loops: CDR1 SGHTA, CDR2 FQGNSA. The junction had 10 bases not matched to a gene; V was cut back by 4 bases and J by 10 bases. The CDR3 consists of 14 residues. CDR3 DNA sequence: TGTGCCAGCAGCTGGGGCGGGAGTTCGGGCGAGCAGTTCTTC. It yields the protein CASSWGGSSGEQFF.

This clonotype showed up just a few times. The chain carries TRBV5-1 and TRBJ2-1; D might be TRBD2 (6 bases). V gave up 0 bases and J gave up 7 bases, with 11 bases separating them. CDR3 length: 14 amino acids. Germline loops: CDR1 SGHRS, CDR2 YFSETQ. This CDR3 is CASSLAGGRNEQFF. The CDR3 bases are TGCGCCAGCAGCTTGGCCGGGGGAAGAAATGAGCAGTTCTTC.

The V call is TRBV12-3 or TRBV12-4, the J call TRBJ2-1, with TRBD2 identical over 8 bases. The V gene end was trimmed by 4 bases and the J gene end by 9 bases; junction bases not matched to a gene: 17. The CDR3 has 17 residues. The CDR3 is CASSSPLGSGVRVEQFF. The CDR3 DNA reads as TGTGCCAGCAGTTCCCCCCTTGGTAGCGGGGTCCGGGTTGAGCAGTTCTTC.

In its sample, this clonotype was seen a few times. The J gene is TRBJ2-2, the V gene TRBV20-1, with 9 bases that match TRBD1. J was trimmed by 4 bases and V by 0 bases; bases with no gene match: 6. Germline loops: CDR1 DFQATT, CDR2 SNEGSKA (reference sequence). The CDR3 has 16 amino acids. CDR3 residues: CSARDWGTGSTGELFF. The CDR3 bases are TGCAGTGCTAGAGACTGGGGGACAGGGTCCACCGGGGAGCTGTTTTTT.

This clonotype was counted between two and nine times. The rearrangement joins TRBV5-4 to TRBJ2-7; no clear D. Germline values: CDR1 SGHNT, CDR2 YYREEE (reference sequence). The V end was cut by 2 bases, the J end by 6 bases, with 9 bases between. The CDR3 runs 12 residues. The CDR3 protein is CASSLWSGEQYF. The CDR3 DNA reads as TGTGCCAGCAGCTTATGGTCCGGCGAGCAGTACTTC. The variable domain in full, completed from reference TRBV5-4 and TRBJ2-7, reads ETGVTQSPTHLIKTRGQQVTLRCSSQSGHNTVSWYQQALGQGPQFIFQYYREEENGRGNFPPRFSGLQFPNYSSELNVNALELDDSALYLCASSLWSGEQYFGPGTRLTVT.

This sequence joins TRBV29-1 and TRBJ1-2; tentative D call: TRBD1 (5 bases). This CDR3 is built from 13 residues. Germline CDR1 and CDR2: SQVTM and ANQGSEA. Trimming left V 2 bases short and J 9 bases short, with 16 bases between. The CDR3 reads CSVEFGGLGSYTF. CDR3 DNA sequence: TGCAGCGTTGAATTCGGGGGGTTAGGAAGCTACACCTTC.

In this sample, this clonotype turned up a few times. This sequence joins TRBV5-4 and TRBJ2-3; no definite D call. The CDR3 is made up of 13 amino acids. V shed 3 bases and J shed 1 base, with 6 bases lying between them. Germline-derived CDR1 and CDR2 are SGHNT and YYREEE (reference sequence). CDR3 loop: CASSSDRTDTQYF. Written as DNA, the CDR3 is TGTGCCAGCAGCTCGGACCGCACAGATACGCAGTATTTT. The full variable domain, its missing parts supplied by reference TRBV5-4 and TRBJ2-3, is ETGVTQSPTHLIKTRGQQVTLRCSSQSGHNTVSWYQQALGQGPQFIFQYYREEENGRGNFPPRFSGLQFPNYSSELNVNALELDDSALYLCASSSDRTDTQYFGPGTRLTVL.

V gene TRBV20-1 combines with J gene TRBJ2-3; D is possibly TRBD1 (6 bases). Germline-derived CDR1 and CDR2 are DFQATT and SNEGSKA (reference sequence). The CDR3 is 15 residues long. Trimming left V 3 bases short and J 0 bases short, with 13 bases between. The CDR3 reads CSASQTGTSTDTQYF. The CDR3 DNA reads as TGCAGTGCTAGTCAGACAGGAACTAGCACAGATACGCAGTATTTT.

The genes are TRBV4-1 and TRBJ2-3, with 12 bases that match TRBD2. The CDR3 spans 16 residues. The germline gives CDR1 MGHRA, CDR2 YSYEKL. Unmatched junction bases numbered 7, after V lost 1 base and J lost 8 bases. The CDR3: CASSQVASGRVGTQYF. The CDR3 DNA reads TGCGCCAGCAGCCAAGTAGCTAGCGGGAGGGTCGGTACGCAGTATTTT.

The chain links TRBV5-1 to TRBJ2-7; TRBD1 might be the D (5 bases). This CDR3 region has 15 residues. The germline CDR1 and CDR2 sequences are SGHRS and YFSETQ. Trimming shortened V by 0 bases and J by 7 bases, and 17 bases separated the two germline ends. CDR3 nucleotides: TGCGCCAGCAGCTTGGATCCGGGCAGGGTGGGGGAGCAGTACTTC. It codes for CASSLDPGRVGEQYF.